This T cell receptor (beta chain) was sequenced for a study of cytomegalovirus exposure and HLA in healthy donors. The study, taken as a whole, reports: In the 120 or so validation repertoires, around 95% of cluster scores exceeded 0, per a later analysis.

For this clone: Its antigen is not known.

The data were produced by immunoSEQ multiplex PCR, yet TCRdb's version contains in-frame clones alone and is incomplete. Here the sample spans around 60,000 clones, 96% being singletons. Input material: PBMCs. The sequence derives from a woman under 30 in good health and CMV-seronegative.

The CDR3 protein is CASSARPGELFF. DNA of the CDR3: TGTGCCAGCAGCGCCAGGCCCGGGGAGCTGTTTTTT. This chain uses TRBV6-1 with TRBJ2-2; D is uncertain. CDR1 is MNHNS, CDR2 SASEGT, per germline. The CDR3 runs 12 residues. V lost 6 bases and J 6 bases, leaving 8 bases between the germline ends.